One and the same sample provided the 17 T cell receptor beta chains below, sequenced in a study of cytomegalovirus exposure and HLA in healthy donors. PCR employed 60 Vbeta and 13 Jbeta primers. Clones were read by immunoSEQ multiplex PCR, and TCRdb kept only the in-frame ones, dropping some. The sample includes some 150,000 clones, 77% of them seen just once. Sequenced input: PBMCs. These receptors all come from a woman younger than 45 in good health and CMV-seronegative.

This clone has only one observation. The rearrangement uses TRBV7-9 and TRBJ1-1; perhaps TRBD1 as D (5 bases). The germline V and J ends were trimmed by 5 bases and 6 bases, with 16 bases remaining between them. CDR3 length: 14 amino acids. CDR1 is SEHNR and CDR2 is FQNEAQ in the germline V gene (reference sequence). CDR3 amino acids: CASSRPTDFAEAFF. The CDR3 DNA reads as TGTGCCAGCAGCCGTCCGACAGACTTCGCTGAAGCTTTCTTT.

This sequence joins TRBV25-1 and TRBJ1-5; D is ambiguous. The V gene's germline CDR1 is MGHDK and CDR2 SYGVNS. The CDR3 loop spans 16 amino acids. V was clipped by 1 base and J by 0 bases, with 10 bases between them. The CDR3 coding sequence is TGTGCCAGCAGTGAATCTGGTTTCAGTAGCAATCAGCCCCAGCATTTT. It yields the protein CASSESGFSSNQPQHF.

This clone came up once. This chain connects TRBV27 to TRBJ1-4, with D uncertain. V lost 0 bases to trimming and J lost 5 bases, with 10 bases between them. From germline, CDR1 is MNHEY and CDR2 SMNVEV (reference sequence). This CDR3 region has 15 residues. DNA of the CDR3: TGTGCCAGCAGTTTATCGGAGGGAACAAATGAAAAACTGTTTTTT. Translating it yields CASSLSEGTNEKLFF.

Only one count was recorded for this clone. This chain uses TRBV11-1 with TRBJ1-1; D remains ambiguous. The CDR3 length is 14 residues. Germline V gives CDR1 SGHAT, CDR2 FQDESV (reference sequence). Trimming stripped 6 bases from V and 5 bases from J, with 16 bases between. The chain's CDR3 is CASSSRAVKTEAFF. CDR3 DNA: TGTGCCAGCAGTTCCCGAGCGGTAAAGACTGAAGCTTTCTTT.

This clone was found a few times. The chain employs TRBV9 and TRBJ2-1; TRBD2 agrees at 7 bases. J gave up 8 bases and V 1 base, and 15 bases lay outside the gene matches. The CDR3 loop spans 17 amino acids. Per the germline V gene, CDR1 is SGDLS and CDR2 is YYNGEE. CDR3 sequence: CASSVNFISDSGDEQFF. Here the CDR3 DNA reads TGTGCCAGCAGCGTAAACTTCATTAGCGACAGCGGGGATGAGCAGTTCTTC. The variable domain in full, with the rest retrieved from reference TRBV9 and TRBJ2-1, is DSGVTQTPKHLITATGQRVTLRCSPRSGDLSVYWYQQSLDQGLQFLIQYYNGEERAKGNILERFSAQQFPDLHSELNLSSLELGDSALYFCASSVNFISDSGDEQFFGPGTRLTVL.

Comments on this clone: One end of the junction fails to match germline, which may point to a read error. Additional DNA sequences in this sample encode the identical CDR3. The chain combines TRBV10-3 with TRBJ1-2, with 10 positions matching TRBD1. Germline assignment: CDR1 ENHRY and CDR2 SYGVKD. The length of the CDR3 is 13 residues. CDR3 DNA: TGTGCTATCATGGGGACAGGGGTTGATGGCTACACCTTC. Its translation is CAIMGTGVDGYTF.

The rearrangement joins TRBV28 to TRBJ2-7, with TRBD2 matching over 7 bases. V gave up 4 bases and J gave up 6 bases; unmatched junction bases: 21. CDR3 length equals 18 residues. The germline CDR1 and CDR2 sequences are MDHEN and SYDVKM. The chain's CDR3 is CASSYPTRDFAGVGEQYF. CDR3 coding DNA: TGTGCCAGCAGTTATCCAACTAGGGATTTTGCGGGGGTTGGCGAGCAGTACTTC.

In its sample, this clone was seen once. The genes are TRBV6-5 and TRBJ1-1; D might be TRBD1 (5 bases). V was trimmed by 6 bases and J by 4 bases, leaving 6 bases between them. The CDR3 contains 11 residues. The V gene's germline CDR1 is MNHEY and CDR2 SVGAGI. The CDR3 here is CASRGGTEAFF. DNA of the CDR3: TGTGCCAGCAGGGGGGGCACTGAAGCTTTCTTT.

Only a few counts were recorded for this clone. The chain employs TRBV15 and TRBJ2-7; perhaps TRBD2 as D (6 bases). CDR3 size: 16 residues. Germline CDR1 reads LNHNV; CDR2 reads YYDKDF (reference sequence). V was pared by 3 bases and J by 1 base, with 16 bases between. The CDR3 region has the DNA TGTGCCACCAGCAGCCGAATCCGGGACTCTTCCTACGAGCAGTACTTC. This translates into CATSSRIRDSSYEQYF.

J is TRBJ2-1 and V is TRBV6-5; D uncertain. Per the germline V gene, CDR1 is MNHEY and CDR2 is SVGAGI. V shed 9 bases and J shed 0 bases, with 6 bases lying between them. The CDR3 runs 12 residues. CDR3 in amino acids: CARRSSYNEQFF. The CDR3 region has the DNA TGTGCCAGGAGGAGCTCCTACAATGAGCAGTTCTTC.

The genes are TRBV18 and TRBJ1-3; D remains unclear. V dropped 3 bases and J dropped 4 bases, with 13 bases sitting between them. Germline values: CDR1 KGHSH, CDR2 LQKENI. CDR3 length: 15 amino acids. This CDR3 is CASSPPEGRGNTIYF. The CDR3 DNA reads TGTGCCAGCTCACCCCCCGAGGGCAGGGGAAACACCATATATTTT.

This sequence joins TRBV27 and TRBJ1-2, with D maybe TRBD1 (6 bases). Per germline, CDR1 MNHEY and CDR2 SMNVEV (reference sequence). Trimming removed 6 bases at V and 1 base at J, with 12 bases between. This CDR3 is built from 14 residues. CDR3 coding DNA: TGTGCCAGCAGACCCTGGGACAATAACTATGGCTACACCTTC. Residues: CASRPWDNNYGYTF.

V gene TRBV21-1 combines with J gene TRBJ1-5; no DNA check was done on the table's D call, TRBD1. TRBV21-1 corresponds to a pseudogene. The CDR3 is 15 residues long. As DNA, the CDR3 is TGTGCCAGCAGCAGCAGGGTAGTGGGCAATCAGCCCCAGCATTTT. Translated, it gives CASSSRVVGNQPQHF.

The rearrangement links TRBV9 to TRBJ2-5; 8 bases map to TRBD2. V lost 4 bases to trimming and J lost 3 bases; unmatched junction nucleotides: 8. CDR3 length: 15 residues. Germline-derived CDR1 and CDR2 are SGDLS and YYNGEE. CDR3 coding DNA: TGTGCCAGCAGCCATGAGGGGACTAGTGAAGAGACCCAGTACTTC. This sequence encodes CASSHEGTSEETQYF.

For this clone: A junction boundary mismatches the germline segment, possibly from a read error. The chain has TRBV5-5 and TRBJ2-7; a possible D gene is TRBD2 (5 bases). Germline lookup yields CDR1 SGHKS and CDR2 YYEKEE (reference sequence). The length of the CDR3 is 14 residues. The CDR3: CASSLAPGSYGQYF. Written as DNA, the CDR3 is TGTGCCAGCAGCTTGGCGCCGGGGTCCTACGGGCAGTACTTC.

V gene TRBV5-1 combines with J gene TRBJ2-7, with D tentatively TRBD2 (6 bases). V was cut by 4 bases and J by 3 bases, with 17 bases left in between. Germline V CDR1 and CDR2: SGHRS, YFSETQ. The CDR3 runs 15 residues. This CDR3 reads CASSSKIGRYYEQYF. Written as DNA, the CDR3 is TGCGCCAGCAGCAGCAAGATCGGGAGATACTACGAGCAGTACTTC.

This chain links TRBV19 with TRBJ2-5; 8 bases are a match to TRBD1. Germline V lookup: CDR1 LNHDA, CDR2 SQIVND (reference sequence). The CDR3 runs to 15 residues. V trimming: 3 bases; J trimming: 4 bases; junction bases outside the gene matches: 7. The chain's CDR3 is CASSMYIQGGETQYF. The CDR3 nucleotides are TGTGCCAGTAGTATGTACATACAGGGGGGAGAGACCCAGTACTTC.